Shown below are 30 T cell receptor beta chains from a single sample sequenced in a study of blood T cell repertoires in COVID-19. Sequenced by immunoSEQ multiplex PCR; TCRdb stores in-frame clones only, minus some. The repertoire holds hundreds of thousands of clones, with 75% to 90% as singletons. Sequenced sample: peripheral blood. The receptors were gathered from a young man with COVID-19, enrolled during active disease.

This CDR3 reads CASSLMAGDNEQFF. The CDR3 nucleotides read TGCGCCAGCAGCTTGATGGCGGGAGACAATGAGCAGTTCTTC. This chain joins TRBV5-1 and TRBJ2-1, with 7 bases identical to TRBD2. The CDR3 spans 14 residues. The germline V gene encodes CDR1 SGHRS and CDR2 YFSETQ. The junction had 3 bases not matched to a gene; V was cut back by 1 base and J by 5 bases.

The rearrangement joins TRBV18 to TRBJ2-5, with 9 bases that match TRBD1. The ends lost 2 bases at V and 7 bases at J; junction bases unmatched: 11. The CDR3 is 16 amino acids. Germline CDR1 is KGHSH and CDR2 is LQKENI. CDR3 DNA sequence: TGTGCCAGCTCACCAAATTGGGACAGGGAAAAGGCGACCCAGTACTTC. This encodes CASSPNWDREKATQYF.

The V and J genes are TRBV4-1 and TRBJ1-2; 7 bases are a match to TRBD1. This CDR3 is built from 13 residues. J lost 4 bases, V lost 4 bases, and 3 bases had no gene match. Germline lookup yields CDR1 MGHRA and CDR2 YSYEKL. The CDR3 bases are TGCGCCAGCAGCCCCCGGGACAGCTATGGCTACACCTTC. Translating gives CASSPRDSYGYTF.

The chain uses TRBV29-1 and TRBJ2-2; D is unresolved. This CDR3 comprises 15 residues. Trimming took off 5 bases at V and 2 bases at J, with 15 bases between the two ends. Germline V gene lookup returns CDR1 SQVTM and CDR2 ANQGSEA. The CDR3 DNA is TGCAGCGTTTTTTCAGGCTTACTTAACACCGGGGAGCTGTTTTTT. Protein product: CSVFSGLLNTGELFF.

The rearrangement links TRBV6-1 to TRBJ1-5; 8 nucleotides align to TRBD1. V trimming: 2 bases; J trimming: 3 bases; junction bases outside the gene matches: 3. The CDR3 loop spans 15 amino acids. Germline V lookup: CDR1 MNHNS, CDR2 SASEGT. In nucleotides, the CDR3 is TGTGCCAGCAGTGAAAACAGGGGGGTCAATCAGCCCCAGCATTTT. This codes for CASSENRGVNQPQHF.

The chain carries TRBV9 and TRBJ2-3; 13 bases are a match to TRBD2. Looked up from germline, CDR1 is SGDLS and CDR2 is YYNGEE. This CDR3 is 17 amino acids long. The V gene end was trimmed by 4 bases and the J gene end by 3 bases; junction bases not matched to a gene: 8. The DNA for the CDR3 is TGTGCCAGCAGCCCTCGGACTAGCGGGGGTCTTACAGATACGCAGTATTTT. It translates to CASSPRTSGGLTDTQYF.

The chain combines TRBV6-6 with TRBJ2-5; D may be TRBD2 (5 bases). Trimming removed 6 bases from V and 7 bases from J, with 15 bases in between. CDR1 and CDR2 from the germline V gene are MNHNY and SVGAGI (reference sequence). The CDR3 is made up of 13 amino acids. This CDR3 is CASRDSSPGTQYF. In DNA form, the CDR3 reads TGTGCCAGCAGGGACTCCTCCCCAGGGACCCAGTACTTC.

The V call is TRBV2, the J call TRBJ2-5; 9 bases agree with TRBD2. The CDR3 totals 21 residues. In germline, CDR1 is SNHLY, CDR2 FYNNEI. V lost 2 bases to trimming and J lost 5 bases; unmatched junction nucleotides: 24. In DNA form, the CDR3 reads TGTGCCAGCAGTGAACCCGTCTGGGCTAGCGGGGAAGCTACCACTGGCGAGACCCAGTACTTC. This sequence encodes CASSEPVWASGEATTGETQYF.

This chain's CDR3 is CASSEGGTGEGGYTF. In DNA, the CDR3 is TGTGCCAGCAGTGAAGGGGGAACAGGGGAAGGTGGCTACACCTTC. J is TRBJ1-2 and V is TRBV25-1; 7 nucleotides line up with TRBD1. V was clipped by 2 bases and J by 7 bases; unmatched bases: 10. CDR1 is MGHDK and CDR2 is SYGVNS in the germline V gene. CDR3 size: 15 residues.

The chain recombines TRBV25-1 with TRBJ2-1, with a weak D call TRBD2 (5 bases). The CDR3 runs to 16 residues. CDR1 MGHDK and CDR2 SYGVNS come from the germline V gene. Trimming left V 4 bases short and J 4 bases short, with 17 bases between. The CDR3 nucleotides are TGTGCCAGCAGTGGTTGGAGCGGCCATACATACAATGAGCAGTTCTTC. Its translation is CASSGWSGHTYNEQFF.

The chain is built from TRBV27 and TRBJ2-7, with 7 bases that match TRBD1. Germline V gene lookup returns CDR1 MNHEY and CDR2 SMNVEV (reference sequence). V lost 5 bases, J lost 1 base, and 2 bases stayed unmatched. The CDR3 consists of 13 residues. CDR3 residues: CASSPGQSYEQYF. CDR3 bases: TGTGCCAGCAGTCCGGGACAGTCCTACGAGCAGTACTTC.

J is TRBJ2-7 and V is TRBV2, with TRBD1 matching 8 bases. This CDR3 has 16 residues. Per the germline V gene, CDR1 is SNHLY and CDR2 is FYNNEI. V gave up 6 bases and J gave up 4 bases; unmatched junction bases: 14. The CDR3 region is CASRYGQGVLSYEQYF. The DNA of the CDR3 is TGTGCCAGCAGGTATGGACAGGGAGTCCTTTCTTACGAGCAGTACTTC.

This CDR3 is CASSYSLQGAEAFF. The CDR3 nucleotides read TGTGCCAGCAGTTACTCGCTACAGGGAGCAGAAGCTTTCTTT. The chain employs TRBV6-6 and TRBJ1-1; tentatively, D is TRBD1 (6 bases). The CDR3 length is 14 residues. Between the trimmed V and J ends, which lost 0 bases and 8 bases, there was a span of 13 bases. Germline values: CDR1 MNHNY, CDR2 SVGAGI (reference sequence).

The chain joins TRBV6-5 to TRBJ1-1; D ambiguous. Trimming took off 6 bases at V and 1 base at J, with 9 bases between the two ends. CDR1 and CDR2 from the germline V gene are MNHEY and SVGAGI. The CDR3 runs 13 residues. The CDR3 is CASSVGGNTEAFF. The CDR3 nucleotides are TGTGCCAGCAGCGTAGGAGGGAACACTGAAGCTTTCTTT.

The chain uses TRBV21-1 and TRBJ1-2; the table's D gene call, TRBD1, was not cross checked with the DNA. TRBV21-1 is classified as a pseudogene. This CDR3 region has 14 residues. The CDR3 sequence is CASSKLWAGMSYTF. The CDR3 bases are TGTGCCAGCAGCAAACTTTGGGCAGGGATGAGCTACACCTTC.

CDR3 in DNA: TGTGCCACCAGCAGAGAACCTCCGGGTCCTCTGAATGAAAAACTGTTTTTT. This gives the protein CATSREPPGPLNEKLFF. The V and J genes are TRBV15 and TRBJ1-4; no clear D gene. The CDR3 spans 17 residues. Germline V gives CDR1 LNHNV, CDR2 YYDKDF (reference sequence). Between the trimmed V and J ends, which lost 0 bases and 5 bases, there was a span of 16 bases. Based on the CDR3 plus reference TRBV15 and TRBJ1-4, the full variable domain is DAMVIQNPRYQVTQFGKPVTLSCSQTLNHNVMYWYQQKSSQAPKLLFHYYDKDFNNEADTPDNFQSRRPNTSFCFLDIRSPGLGDTAMYLCATSREPPGPLNEKLFFGSGTQLSVL.

The gene calls are TRBV7-9 and TRBJ1-3, with D perhaps TRBD1 (5 bases). Trimming removed 5 bases from V and 2 bases from J, with 13 bases in between. Germline V gene data show CDR1 as SEHNR and CDR2 as FQNEAQ (reference sequence). The CDR3 extends over 15 amino acids. CDR3 nucleotide sequence: TGTGCCAGCAGCCCGGGGGAACTCGCTGGAAACACCATATATTTT. It translates to CASSPGELAGNTIYF.

This clone was picked up one time. The chain combines TRBV7-9 with TRBJ2-3, with a weak D call TRBD1 (5 bases). V lost 1 base and J lost 2, with 7 bases in between. Germline loops: CDR1 SEHNR, CDR2 FQNEAQ (reference sequence). The CDR3 runs to 14 residues. This chain's CDR3 is CASSLGRATDTQYF. The CDR3 DNA reads TGTGCCAGCAGCTTAGGCAGGGCCACAGATACGCAGTATTTT. Full variable domain (outside the CDR3, taken from reference TRBV7-9 and TRBJ2-3): DTGVSQNPRHKITKRGQNVTFRCDPISEHNRLYWYRQTLGQGPEFLTYFQNEAQLEKSRLLSDRFSAERPKGSFSTLEIQRTEQGDSAMYLCASSLGRATDTQYFGPGTRLTVL.

V usage is TRBV19 and J usage is TRBJ2-1, with 13 bases lining up with TRBD2. Germline assignment: CDR1 LNHDA and CDR2 SQIVND (reference sequence). This CDR3 spans 14 amino acids. Unmatched junction bases numbered 6, after V lost 9 bases and J lost 7 bases. The CDR3 sequence is CASRGLAGRNEQFF. The CDR3 nucleotides are TGTGCCAGCCGGGGACTAGCGGGACGGAATGAGCAGTTCTTC.

The chain carries TRBV15 and TRBJ1-2, with D possibly TRBD1 on 5 matching bases. V lost 3 bases, J lost 2 bases, and 16 bases lay in between. Germline V CDR1 and CDR2: LNHNV, YYDKDF (reference sequence). The CDR3 is made up of 16 amino acids. CDR3 bases: TGTGCCACCAGCAGTGGTGGCGGGGGACGGAACTATGGCTACACCTTC. This encodes CATSSGGGGRNYGYTF.

The chain combines TRBV10-1 with TRBJ2-3; 8 bases align to TRBD1. The CDR3 has 15 residues. V shed 6 bases, J shed 1 base, and the junction held 6 bases outside the gene matches. The germline V gene encodes CDR1 WNHNN and CDR2 SYGVQD (reference sequence). CDR3 residues: CASSTGTGRTDTQYF. Written as DNA, the CDR3 is TGCGCCAGCAGCACCGGGACAGGTCGCACAGATACGCAGTATTTT.

The chain recombines TRBV13 with TRBJ2-7; 11 positions match TRBD2. The CDR3 has 15 amino acids. J was trimmed by 4 bases and V by 5 bases; bases with no gene match: 7. The germline gives CDR1 PRHDT, CDR2 FYEKMQ (reference sequence). The CDR3 bases are TGTGCCAGCAGCCTAGCGGGAGGCGAACATTACGAGCAGTACTTC. It specifies CASSLAGGEHYEQYF.

The chain uses TRBV6-5 and TRBJ2-7; 7 nucleotides agree with TRBD2. From germline, CDR1 is MNHEY and CDR2 SVGAGI. This CDR3 spans 14 amino acids. Trimming at V came to 10 bases and at J to 0 bases, leaving 9 bases not matched to a gene. As DNA, the CDR3 is TGTGCCACCGGGACGTTAGCGGGCTCCTACGAGCAGTACTTC. Its protein product is CATGTLAGSYEQYF.

This clone was observed once. The chain couples TRBV24-1 to TRBJ2-3, with 8 bases identical to TRBD1. CDR3 size: 16 residues. Trimming cost V 2 bases and J 7 bases; bases outside gene matches: 10. The germline V gene encodes CDR1 KGHDR and CDR2 SFDVKD. The CDR3 DNA is TGTGCCACCAGTGATTGGGGGACAGGCAGCTCTTATACGCAGTATTTT. Translated, it gives CATSDWGTGSSYTQYF.

As regards this clone: Other nucleotide sequences from this sample produce the same CDR3. The chain employs TRBV27 and TRBJ1-1; 7 nucleotides line up with TRBD1. Losses at the gene ends were 2 bases for V and 0 bases for J; bases not matched to a gene: 3. Germline V gives CDR1 MNHEY, CDR2 SMNVEV (reference sequence). The CDR3 spans 15 residues. CDR3 in DNA: TGTGCCAGCAGTTTAGTAGGGGGCCTGAACACTGAAGCTTTCTTT. As protein: CASSLVGGLNTEAFF.

This clone has only a few counts. The rearrangement links TRBV6-5 to TRBJ2-7, with D possibly matching TRBD2 (6 bases). CDR1 is MNHEY and CDR2 is SVGAGI in the germline V gene. Trimming removed 1 base from V and 5 bases from J, with 15 bases in between. The CDR3 has 15 residues. The CDR3 DNA is TGTGCCAGCAGTTACTTCGGTGGTGGGAGGAACGAGCAGTACTTC. The encoded protein is CASSYFGGGRNEQYF.

V usage is TRBV11-3 and J usage is TRBJ2-3; 14 positions agree with TRBD2. Trimming removed 5 bases from V and 5 bases from J; junction bases left unmatched: 6. In germline, CDR1 is SGHNT, CDR2 YENEEA. The CDR3 loop spans 16 amino acids. The CDR3 region is CASSVGLAGVGDTQYF. DNA of the CDR3: TGTGCCAGCAGCGTGGGACTAGCGGGAGTGGGAGATACGCAGTATTTT.

The chain carries TRBV15 and TRBJ2-5, with 11 bases lining up with TRBD1. Germline-derived CDR1 and CDR2 are LNHNV and YYDKDF (reference sequence). The V segment lost 3 bases and the J segment 5 bases; nucleotides outside the gene matches: 2. There are 14 residues in the CDR3. This CDR3 is CATSRDRGLETQYF. The CDR3 nucleotides are TGTGCCACCAGCAGGGACAGGGGGCTGGAGACCCAGTACTTC.

The chain recombines TRBV6-1 with TRBJ2-7, with 11 positions matching TRBD2. The CDR3 consists of 18 residues. V was pared by 1 base and J by 7 bases, with 15 bases of the junction left unmatched. Germline CDR1 and CDR2: MNHNS and SASEGT. This chain's CDR3 is CASSEEGQLAGATEEQYF. CDR3 nucleotide sequence: TGTGCCAGCAGTGAAGAGGGCCAACTAGCGGGAGCTACAGAAGAGCAGTACTTC.

This chain uses TRBV11-1 with TRBJ2-7; TRBD2 aligns across 13 bases. The length of the CDR3 is 16 residues. Germline CDR1 reads SGHAT; CDR2 reads FQDESV (reference sequence). J lost 3 bases, V lost 5 bases, and 7 bases had no gene match. CDR3 in DNA: TGTGCCAGCAGCCCGGAGACTAGCGGGGGGAACTACGAGCAGTACTTC. Translating gives CASSPETSGGNYEQYF. The full variable domain, completed using reference TRBV11-1 and TRBJ2-7, is EAEVAQSPRYKITEKSQAVAFWCDPISGHATLYWYRQILGQGPELLVQFQDESVVDDSQLPKDRFSAERLKGVDSTLKIQPAELGDSAMYLCASSPETSGGNYEQYFGPGTRLTVT.